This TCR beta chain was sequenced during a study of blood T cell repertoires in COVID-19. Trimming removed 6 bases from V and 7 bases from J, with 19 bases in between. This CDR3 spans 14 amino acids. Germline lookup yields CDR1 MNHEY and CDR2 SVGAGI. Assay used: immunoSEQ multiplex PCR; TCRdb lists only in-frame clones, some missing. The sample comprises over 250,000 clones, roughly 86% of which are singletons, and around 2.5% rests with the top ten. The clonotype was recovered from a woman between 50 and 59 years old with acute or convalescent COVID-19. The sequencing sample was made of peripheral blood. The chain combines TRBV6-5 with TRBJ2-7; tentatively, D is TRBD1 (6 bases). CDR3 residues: CASSNTGLTGEQYF. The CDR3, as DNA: TGTGCCAGCAGCAATACAGGGCTCACGGGGGAGCAGTACTTC.